This TCR beta chain came from a study of blood T cell repertoires in COVID-19 (dated by TCRdb to about 2020). Some background on the complete study: The collaborator samples originated in the United States, Italy and Spain and spanned the acute and convalescent phases of COVID-19. The material from the prospective study consisted of cDNA or gDNA derived from T cells, B-cell-depleted T cells, or PBMCs. Deeply sampled blood TCRbeta repertoires from subjects exposed to, actively infected with, or recovered from COVID-19 were included in the dataset. The repertoires were made available in a free public database intended to serve as a resource for research on the immune response to SARS-CoV-2. The samples were drawn from the first 160 participants of the ongoing ImmuneRACE study and from over 950 subjects provided by 6 global collaborators. Sample metadata almost always included a de-identified subject ID, COVID-19 status, age in years and sex. HLA class I and class II types, where available, came from metadata supplied by the sample provider rather than from assay-based typing.

At the junction V is shortened by 3 bases and J by 5 bases; bases outside the gene matches: 9. Per the germline V gene, MDHEN is the CDR1 and SYDVKM is the CDR2. The CDR3 holds 15 amino acids from the cysteine to the phenylalanine. Only the CDR3 DNA stays, 45 bases, in frame from base 1. Points the paper makes about the study in general: Clinical and demographic metadata were provided uncurated, with the amount varying by source and participant.

TCRbeta CDR3 regions were amplified from genomic DNA by means of the immunoSEQ Assay, a bias-controlled multiplex PCR. In the paper's pipeline: The number of nucleated cells in each sample was estimated from the amplification of reference gene primers within the assay. To quantify the absolute abundance of each unique TCRbeta CDR3 rearrangement, sequence reads were collapsed and filtered. Productive Simpson clonality was computed per sample as the square root of Simpson's diversity index over productive rearrangements. Entries here come from immuneACCESS through TCRdb and include only in-frame sequences with V and J called. Some clones fail to appear in such tables; in the studies checked, an unresolved V gene covers under half of the shortfall, and the cause of the remainder is unknown. V and J calls and clone size are given by that table; D and trimming were obtained from the DNA. The table for this sample lists approximately 140,000 clones; roughly 88% of them were counted only once. Of the sample, approximately 10% is held by the ten largest clones.

Note on this clone: Its antigen specificity is not known. One base away there is no much larger clone; base qualities are not given.

The collaborating institutions used their own protocols to collect whole blood in K2EDTA tubes. For TCRbeta analysis, collaborators shipped samples in one of three forms: frozen whole blood, isolated PBMCs, or DNA extracted from either of those sample types. This sequence was found in a man aged 55 to 70 with active or convalescent COVID-19. The sequence joins TRBV28 to TRBJ1-1; 7 of the junction bases match TRBD1. Sequences were obtained from peripheral blood. The encoded CDR3 is CASSLIRAGGTEAFF. The bases are TGTGCCAGCAGTTTGATCCGGGCAGGGGGAACTGAAGCTTTCTTT.